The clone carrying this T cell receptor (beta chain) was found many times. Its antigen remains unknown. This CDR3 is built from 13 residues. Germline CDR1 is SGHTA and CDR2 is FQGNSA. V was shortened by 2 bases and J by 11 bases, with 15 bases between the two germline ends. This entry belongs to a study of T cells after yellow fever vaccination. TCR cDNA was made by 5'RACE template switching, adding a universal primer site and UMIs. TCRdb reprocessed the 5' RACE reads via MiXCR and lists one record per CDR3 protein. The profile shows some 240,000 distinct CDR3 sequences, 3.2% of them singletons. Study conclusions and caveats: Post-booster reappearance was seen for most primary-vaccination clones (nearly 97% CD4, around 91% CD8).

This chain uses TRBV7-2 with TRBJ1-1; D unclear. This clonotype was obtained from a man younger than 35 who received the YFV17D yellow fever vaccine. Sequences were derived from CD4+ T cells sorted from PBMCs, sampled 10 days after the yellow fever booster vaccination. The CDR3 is CASSLSLARVAFF. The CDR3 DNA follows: TGTGCCAGCAGCTTAAGTTTAGCGAGGGTCGCTTTCTTT.